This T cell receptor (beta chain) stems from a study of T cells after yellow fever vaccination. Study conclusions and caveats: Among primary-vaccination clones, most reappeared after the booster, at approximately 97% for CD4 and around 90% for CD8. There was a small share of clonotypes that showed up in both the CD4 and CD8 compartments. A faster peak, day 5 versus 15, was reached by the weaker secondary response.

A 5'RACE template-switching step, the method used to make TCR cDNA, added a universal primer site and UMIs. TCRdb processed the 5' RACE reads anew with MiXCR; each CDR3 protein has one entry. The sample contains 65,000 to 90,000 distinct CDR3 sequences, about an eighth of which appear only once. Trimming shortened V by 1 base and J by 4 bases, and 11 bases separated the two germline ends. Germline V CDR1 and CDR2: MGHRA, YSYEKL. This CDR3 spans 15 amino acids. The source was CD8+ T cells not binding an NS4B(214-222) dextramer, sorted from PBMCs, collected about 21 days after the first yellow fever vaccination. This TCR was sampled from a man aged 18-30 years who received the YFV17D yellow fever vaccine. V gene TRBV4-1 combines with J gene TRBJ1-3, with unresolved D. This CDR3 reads CASSQVLGSGNTIYF. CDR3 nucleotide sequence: TGCGCCAGCAGCCAAGTGCTGGGTTCGGGAAACACCATATATTTT.